This TCR beta chain was sequenced in a study of blood T cells in healthy people across ages. About the study: Capture via template switching afforded approximately one barcoded beta molecule per two T cells. Study-level results: Across samples, TCR beta diversity tracked strongly with naive T cell percentage. Estimates based on one million T cells were treated as lower bounds.

Ranging in age from about 6 to 95, the donors were healthy Caucasian individuals from Russia. CDR1 is MDHEN and CDR2 is SYDVKM in the germline V gene. This CDR3 is 14 amino acids long. Deletions cut 6 bases from V and 4 bases from J, with 14 bases between. With a J-beta primer mix and a sample-barcoded 5' primer, a second PCR ran 7 to 11 cycles. From the 5' RACE reads, TCRdb called clonotypes with MiXCR, one entry per CDR3 protein. The table shows 550,000 to 800,000 distinct CDR3 sequences, with approximately 29% occurring only once. A word on this clonotype: Its antigen is undetermined.

The clonotype originates from a woman older than 75 in good health. The sample consisted of blood. The chain links TRBV28 to TRBJ2-3; D gene uncertain. CDR3 sequence (DNA): TGTGCCAGCAGCTTTGACTTAGTAGCAGATACGCAGTATTTT. It codes for CASSFDLVADTQYF.